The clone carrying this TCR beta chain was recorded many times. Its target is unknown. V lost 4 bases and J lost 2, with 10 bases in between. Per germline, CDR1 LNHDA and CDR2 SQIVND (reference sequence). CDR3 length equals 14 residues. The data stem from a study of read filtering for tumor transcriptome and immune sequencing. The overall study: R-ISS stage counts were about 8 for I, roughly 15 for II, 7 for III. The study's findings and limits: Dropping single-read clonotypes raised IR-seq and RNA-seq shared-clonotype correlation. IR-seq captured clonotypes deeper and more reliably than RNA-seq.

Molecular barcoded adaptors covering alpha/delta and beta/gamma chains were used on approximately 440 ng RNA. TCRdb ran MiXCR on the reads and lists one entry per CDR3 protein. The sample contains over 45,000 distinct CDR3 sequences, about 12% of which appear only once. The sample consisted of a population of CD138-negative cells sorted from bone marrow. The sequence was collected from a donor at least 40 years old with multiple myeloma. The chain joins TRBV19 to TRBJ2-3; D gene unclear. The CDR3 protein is CASSTQAYTDTQYF. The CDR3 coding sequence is TGTGCCAGTAGTACCCAGGCGTACACAGATACGCAGTATTTT.